This T cell receptor beta chain was retrieved from a study of early T cells in non-severe SARS-CoV-2 infection. On the study more broadly: Chains stayed unpaired after sequencing of bulk RNA from unsorted whole blood. General study findings and limits: VDJdb-based matching was biased toward anti-spike CD8 responses and missed private and CD4 specificities.

Germline V lookup: CDR1 MNHEY, CDR2 SVGEGT. After removal of 1 base from V and 5 bases from J, the junction contained 1 base not matched to a gene. The CDR3 has 15 amino acids. Unique molecular identifiers were affixed to single, distinct cDNA molecules. TCRdb itself ran the 5' RACE reads through MiXCR, one entry per CDR3 protein. The table shows 85,000 to 100,000 distinct CDR3 sequences, with around 13% occurring only once. This clonotype has ten or more counts. Its antigen is unknown. This sequence was found in an adult who was a healthcare worker with PCR-confirmed SARS-CoV-2 infection or an uninfected control (not recorded which). Sequencing input: whole blood. The rearrangement links TRBV6-2 or TRBV6-3 to TRBJ2-2; 10 positions agree with TRBD1. CDR3 DNA: TGTGCCAGCAGTTACTGGACAGGGGGGACCGGGGAGCTGTTTTTT. Amino acid sequence: CASSYWTGGTGELFF.